The source of this T cell receptor beta chain is a study of blood T cell repertoires in COVID-19. Study context: Sources were T cells, B-cell-depleted T cells, or PBMCs; the material itself was cDNA or gDNA.

Living in 24 US areas, the participants were between about 18 and 100 years of age. Allocation to cohorts depended on clinical history reported by the participants. Germline CDR1 is SQVTM and CDR2 is ANQGSEA. V was trimmed by 8 bases and J by 5 bases, leaving 14 bases between them. The CDR3 sequence is 12 residues long. As processed by the authors: Estimation of nucleated cell counts relied on the amplification of reference gene primers. Sequencing was performed with immunoSEQ multiplex PCR; in TCRdb, only in-frame clones are kept and a portion is missing. The V and J calls and clone size were taken over from that table, and D and trimming were inferred from the DNA. This sample has 260,000 or so clones, with 88% found just once.

This sequence was found in a middle-aged woman with acute COVID-19. The chain employs TRBV29-1 and TRBJ2-3; D ambiguous. Sequencing was carried out using PBMCs or T cells enriched from blood (not recorded which). The CDR3 coding sequence is TGCAGCCTAAGGTCCCAGGTAGATACGCAGTATTTT. Its protein is CSLRSQVDTQYF.